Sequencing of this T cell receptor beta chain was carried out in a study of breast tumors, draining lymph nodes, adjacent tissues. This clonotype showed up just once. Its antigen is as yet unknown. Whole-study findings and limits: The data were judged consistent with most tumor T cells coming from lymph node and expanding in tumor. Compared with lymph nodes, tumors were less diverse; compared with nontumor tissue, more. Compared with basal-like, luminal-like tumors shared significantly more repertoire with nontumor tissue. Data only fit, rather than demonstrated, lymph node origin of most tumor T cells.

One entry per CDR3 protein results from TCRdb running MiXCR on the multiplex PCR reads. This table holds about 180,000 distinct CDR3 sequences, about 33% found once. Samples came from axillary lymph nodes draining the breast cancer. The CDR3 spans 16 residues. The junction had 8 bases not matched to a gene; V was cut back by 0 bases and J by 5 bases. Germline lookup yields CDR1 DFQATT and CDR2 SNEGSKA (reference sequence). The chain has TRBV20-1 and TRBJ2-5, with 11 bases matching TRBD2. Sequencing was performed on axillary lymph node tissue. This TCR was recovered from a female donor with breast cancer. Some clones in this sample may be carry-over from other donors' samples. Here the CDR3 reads CSARDRLAGTWETQYF. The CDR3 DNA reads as TGCAGTGCTAGAGATCGACTAGCGGGGACTTGGGAGACCCAGTACTTC.